Below, 32 T cell receptor beta chains from the same sample are listed, as sequenced in a study of shared clonotypes between healthy human individuals. Assay: immunoSEQ multiplex PCR; the TCRdb copy retains only in-frame clones and omits some. In the table there are more than 2,000,000 clones, roughly 93% of which are singletons. The sample comprised naive CD4+ T cells from PBMCs. Subset defined: CD45RA+ positively selected. Source of these receptors: a young man in good health. Some clones in this sample may be carry-over from other donors' samples.

The chain uses TRBV5-1 and TRBJ1-2, with 8 bases that match TRBD1. V lost 0 bases, J lost 4 bases, and 5 bases stayed unmatched. Germline CDR1 reads SGHRS; CDR2 reads YFSETQ. This CDR3 is 15 amino acids long. Here the CDR3 reads CASSLEGQASYGYTF. The CDR3 DNA sequence: TGCGCCAGCAGCTTGGAGGGACAGGCATCCTATGGCTACACCTTC. Full variable domain (missing parts from reference TRBV5-1 and TRBJ1-2): KAGVTQTPRYLIKTRGQQVTLSCSPISGHRSVSWYQQTPGQGLQFLFEYFSETQRNKGNFPGRFSGRQFSNSRSEMNVSTLELGDSALYLCASSLEGQASYGYTFGSGTRLTVV.

The chain recombines TRBV15 with TRBJ2-3; maybe TRBD1 (5 bases). The CDR3 loop spans 13 amino acids. The V and J ends lost 3 bases and 5 bases respectively, with 9 bases between them. Germline lookup yields CDR1 LNHNV and CDR2 YYDKDF (reference sequence). CDR3 nucleotide sequence: TGTGCCACCAGCAGCCCAGGGATAGATACGCAGTATTTT. Encoded protein: CATSSPGIDTQYF.

About this clone itself: Germline and junction disagree at one end, which may indicate a read error. The CDR3 protein is CASSSTNRDGLFF. Here the CDR3 DNA reads TGTGCCAGCAGCTCCACAAACAGGGACGGCCTCTTCTTC. The J gene is TRBJ2-7, the V gene TRBV5-8; weak D call: TRBD1 (6 bases). There are 13 residues in the CDR3. Germline V gene data show CDR1 as SGHTS and CDR2 as YDEGEE.

The chain has TRBV27 and TRBJ1-5; 11 bases fit TRBD1. The germline V gene has CDR1 MNHEY and CDR2 SMNVEV (reference sequence). The CDR3 runs to 16 residues. The junction had 3 bases not matched to a gene; V was cut back by 5 bases and J by 0 bases. The CDR3 region has the DNA TGTGCCAGCAGTGCCGGGACAGGGGGTAGCAATCAGCCCCAGCATTTT. Its protein product is CASSAGTGGSNQPQHF.

This chain links TRBV4-2 with TRBJ2-5; TRBD2 is a possible D gene (5 bases). This CDR3 spans 15 amino acids. Trimming pared 4 bases from V and 3 bases from J, leaving 15 bases between. Germline CDR1 is LGHNA and CDR2 is YNFKEQ. The DNA of the CDR3 is TGTGCCAGCAGCCTAGGGAGAGTCCCCAAAGAGACCCAGTACTTC. This encodes CASSLGRVPKETQYF.

CDR3 nucleotides: TGTGCCAGCAGTCGACAGGGGGGCCTTACCGGGGAGCTGTTTTTT. It encodes CASSRQGGLTGELFF. J is TRBJ2-2 and V is TRBV14; 9 nucleotides agree with TRBD1. This CDR3 has 15 residues. J gave up 5 bases and V 6 bases, and 7 bases lay outside the gene matches. Germline CDR1 and CDR2: SGHDN and FVKESK.

About this clone itself: Distinct nucleotide sequences in the sample also encode this CDR3. The rearrangement uses TRBV5-6 and TRBJ2-1; D may be TRBD2 (6 bases). V was trimmed by 0 bases and J by 9 bases, leaving 7 bases between them. Germline V gives CDR1 SGHDT, CDR2 YYEEEE. This CDR3 spans 12 amino acids. CDR3 in DNA: TGTGCCAGCAGCTTGGTGGGGGGTGAGCAGTTCTTC. Protein: CASSLVGGEQFF.

This chain uses TRBV30 with TRBJ2-5, with 16 bases matching TRBD2. CDR1 and CDR2 (germline): GTSNPN, SVGIG (reference sequence). The CDR3 has 15 residues. V trimming: 0 bases; J trimming: 6 bases; junction bases outside the gene matches: 1. The CDR3 loop is CAWSVGLAGGKTQYF. The CDR3 DNA follows: TGTGCCTGGAGTGTGGGACTAGCGGGAGGGAAGACCCAGTACTTC.

The chain has TRBV15 and TRBJ2-4, with D uncertain. The germline V gene encodes CDR1 LNHNV and CDR2 YYDKDF (reference sequence). V lost 4 bases and J 3 bases, leaving 19 bases between the germline ends. This CDR3 comprises 17 residues. The CDR3 region is CATSNSVGYPYKNIQYF. The CDR3 DNA reads TGTGCCACCAGCAACAGTGTGGGGTACCCCTACAAAAACATTCAGTACTTC.

The V and J genes are TRBV6-6 and TRBJ2-2; a possible D gene is TRBD2 (6 bases). The CDR3 contains 15 residues. V was clipped by 7 bases and J by 4 bases, with 16 bases between them. The germline V gene encodes CDR1 MNHNY and CDR2 SVGAGI (reference sequence). The CDR3 nucleotides are TGTGCCAGCACTACTAGCAGACTCCGCACCGGGGAGCTGTTTTTT. As protein: CASTTSRLRTGELFF.

V usage is TRBV5-1 and J usage is TRBJ2-6; possibly TRBD1 or TRBD2 for D (5 bases each). V was clipped by 3 bases and J by 2 bases, with 21 bases between them. Germline values: CDR1 SGHRS, CDR2 YFSETQ. The CDR3 is 19 amino acids. The DNA for the CDR3 is TGCGCCAGCAGCTCGACTCCGGGGTCCAGGGTCACTGGGGCCAACGTCCTGACTTTC. This gives the protein CASSSTPGSRVTGANVLTF.

V usage is TRBV6-5 and J usage is TRBJ1-2, with D possibly TRBD1 on 5 matching bases. Trimming left V 0 bases short and J 3 bases short, with 14 bases between. Germline loops: CDR1 MNHEY, CDR2 SVGAGI. The CDR3 totals 16 residues. This CDR3 reads CASSYSGEAGYYGYTF. CDR3 nucleotide sequence: TGTGCCAGCAGTTACTCGGGGGAGGCTGGTTACTATGGCTACACCTTC.

This clone was detected only a few times. The genes are TRBV29-1 and TRBJ1-2, with D uncertain. Trimming stripped 1 base from V and 7 bases from J, with 13 bases between. Germline V gene data show CDR1 as SQVTM and CDR2 as ANQGSEA. The CDR3 extends over 13 amino acids. CDR3 nucleotide sequence: TGCAGCGTTGAAGGACCGGGAGTTGGTGGCTACACCTTC. As protein: CSVEGPGVGGYTF.

This sequence joins TRBV11-3 and TRBJ2-7; D is uncertain. The V end was cut by 6 bases, the J end by 9 bases, with 15 bases between. The CDR3 spans 12 residues. CDR1 is SGHNT, CDR2 YENEEA, per germline. The CDR3 is CASRQTTLGQYF. The CDR3 DNA reads TGTGCCAGCAGGCAAACCACCTTGGGGCAGTACTTC.

V and J are TRBV15 and TRBJ2-5; perhaps TRBD2 as D (6 bases). Germline V gene data show CDR1 as LNHNV and CDR2 as YYDKDF (reference sequence). V gave up 0 bases and J gave up 5 bases, with 22 bases separating them. The CDR3 extends over 18 amino acids. The CDR3 spells CATSRDRGARGVEETQYF. DNA for the CDR3: TGTGCCACCAGCAGAGATCGCGGGGCGAGAGGTGTAGAGGAGACCCAGTACTTC.

V is TRBV28 and J is TRBJ1-1; possibly TRBD1 for D (5 bases). This CDR3 comprises 13 residues. CDR1 and CDR2 from the germline V gene are MDHEN and SYDVKM. The V and J ends lost 6 bases and 1 base respectively, with 9 bases between them. Written as DNA, the CDR3 is TGTGCCAGCAGACTAGGGACGAACACTGAAGCTTTCTTT. It encodes CASRLGTNTEAFF.

This chain uses TRBV9 with TRBJ2-7; 9 nucleotides line up with TRBD1. The V segment lost 3 bases and the J segment 3 bases; nucleotides outside the gene matches: 4. This CDR3 has 14 residues. Germline V gene lookup returns CDR1 SGDLS and CDR2 YYNGEE. In DNA, the CDR3 is TGTGCCAGCAGCGATGGACAGGGGTACTACGAGCAGTACTTC. This codes for CASSDGQGYYEQYF.

The rearrangement links TRBV11-3 to TRBJ2-2, with 7 bases identical to TRBD2. This CDR3 comprises 16 residues. Germline-derived CDR1 and CDR2 are SGHNT and YENEEA. Trimming cost V 4 bases and J 6 bases; bases outside gene matches: 11. CDR3 loop: CASSSDGGRGAGELFF. Written as DNA, the CDR3 is TGTGCCAGCAGCTCCGATGGCGGGAGAGGGGCCGGGGAGCTGTTTTTT. Supplemented by reference TRBV11-3 and TRBJ2-2, the full variable domain reads EAGVVQSPRYKIIEKKQPVAFWCNPISGHNTLYWYLQNLGQGPELLIRYENEEAVDDSQLPKDRFSAERLKGVDSTLKIQPAELGDSAVYLCASSSDGGRGAGELFFGEGSRLTVL.

CDR3 DNA sequence: TGCGCCAGCAGCCTCCTAATAAGGGGGGCTAATGAAAAACTGTTTTTT. It is translated as CASSLLIRGANEKLFF. The chain recombines TRBV5-1 with TRBJ1-4, with TRBD1 as a possible D gene (6 bases). The CDR3 contains 16 residues. Germline V gene lookup returns CDR1 SGHRS and CDR2 YFSETQ. The V end lost 4 bases, the J end lost 3 bases, and 16 bases lay between the germline ends.

V and J are TRBV10-2 and TRBJ1-1; D gene ambiguous. Per the germline V gene, CDR1 is WSHSY and CDR2 is SAAADI. Deletions cut 1 base from V and 1 base from J, with 4 bases between. CDR3 size: 13 residues. The CDR3 spells CASSELSNTEAFF. DNA for the CDR3: TGCGCCAGCAGTGAGTTGTCGAACACTGAAGCTTTCTTT.

This chain connects TRBV28 to TRBJ2-2, with 11 nucleotides matching TRBD2. This CDR3 is 16 amino acids long. Germline V lookup: CDR1 MDHEN, CDR2 SYDVKM. The V and J ends lost 8 bases and 6 bases, in that order; junction bases with no gene match: 11. CDR3 region: CASGGLAGGWAGELFF. The CDR3, as DNA: TGTGCCAGCGGGGGGCTAGCGGGAGGATGGGCCGGGGAGCTGTTTTTT.

This clone was recorded once. CDR3 region: CATSSPSSGNTIYF. CDR3 sequence (DNA): TGTGCCACCAGCAGCCCGAGCTCTGGAAACACCATATATTTT. V usage is TRBV15 and J usage is TRBJ1-3; D uncertain. The CDR3 is made up of 14 amino acids. The V and J ends lost 3 bases and 0 bases respectively, with 6 bases between them. CDR1 LNHNV and CDR2 YYDKDF come from the germline V gene (reference sequence).

The gene calls are TRBV6-6 and TRBJ2-6; maybe TRBD2 (5 bases). Germline lookup yields CDR1 MNHNY and CDR2 SVGAGI (reference sequence). The CDR3 is made up of 14 amino acids. V was cut by 7 bases and J by 2 bases, with 9 bases left in between. CDR3: CASNGGAGANVLTF. CDR3 DNA: TGTGCCAGCAACGGAGGTGCTGGGGCCAACGTCCTGACTTTC.

The chain uses TRBV2 and TRBJ2-2; D might be TRBD1 (6 bases). V was shortened by 7 bases and J by 6 bases, with 12 bases between the two germline ends. CDR1 and CDR2 (germline): SNHLY, FYNNEI. The CDR3 loop spans 13 amino acids. The CDR3 sequence: CASIGTLAGELFF. The CDR3 DNA reads as TGTGCCAGCATCGGGACATTAGCCGGGGAGCTGTTTTTT.

The V and J genes are TRBV25-1 and TRBJ1-4; 10 bases are shared with TRBD1. The length of the CDR3 is 14 residues. Germline CDR1 is MGHDK and CDR2 is SYGVNS. Germline trimming cut 6 bases from V and 7 bases from J; bases unmatched to any gene: 5. CDR3 sequence: CASRKTGGFEKLFF. DNA of the CDR3: TGTGCCAGCAGGAAGACAGGGGGCTTTGAAAAACTGTTTTTT.

The V gene is TRBV28, the J gene TRBJ1-2, with 7 bases that match TRBD1. This CDR3 has 13 amino acids. Germline CDR1 is MDHEN and CDR2 is SYDVKM. Trimming at V came to 4 bases and at J to 8 bases, leaving 7 bases not matched to a gene. CDR3 DNA: TGTGCCAGCAGTTATGGGACAGCGATCGGCTACACCTTC. It translates to CASSYGTAIGYTF.

The chain employs TRBV9 and TRBJ2-1; no clear D gene. The V gene lost 4 bases and the J gene lost 0 bases, with 11 bases spanning the gap. Germline values: CDR1 SGDLS, CDR2 YYNGEE. The CDR3 is made up of 15 amino acids. This CDR3 reads CASSSRMSSYNEQFF. The CDR3 DNA reads TGTGCCAGCAGCTCCCGGATGAGCTCCTACAATGAGCAGTTCTTC.

The DNA for the CDR3 is TGTGCCAGCAGTTTATGGGACACCTACAATGAGCAGTTCTTC. This translates into CASSLWDTYNEQFF. The V and J genes are TRBV27 and TRBJ2-1, with D perhaps matching TRBD1 (6 bases). CDR1 MNHEY and CDR2 SMNVEV come from the germline V gene (reference sequence). The germline V and J ends were trimmed by 1 base and 2 bases, with 6 bases remaining between them. The CDR3 length is 14 residues.

This chain uses TRBV5-1 with TRBJ2-6; D is undetermined. The CDR3 sequence is 15 residues long. Germline V lookup: CDR1 SGHRS, CDR2 YFSETQ. The V end was cut by 0 bases, the J end by 2 bases, with 6 bases between. The CDR3 coding sequence is TGCGCCAGCAGCTTGGATGGGGCTGGGGCCAACGTCCTGACTTTC. Encoded protein: CASSLDGAGANVLTF.

The chain links TRBV7-2 to TRBJ1-1, with a weak D call TRBD1 (6 bases). V was trimmed by 6 bases and J by 4 bases, leaving 12 bases between them. This CDR3 spans 13 amino acids. CDR1 SGHTA and CDR2 FQGNSA come from the germline V gene. CDR3 nucleotides: TGTGCCAGCAGTGACAGGTATTTCACTGAAGCTTTCTTT. It specifies CASSDRYFTEAFF.

The chain is built from TRBV30 and TRBJ2-2; D ambiguous. The CDR3 has 11 amino acids. With 8 bases removed from V and 5 bases from J, the gap between germline ends came to 9 bases. The germline gives CDR1 GTSNPN, CDR2 SVGIG (reference sequence). CDR3 coding DNA: TGTGCCGACACAGAGACCGGGGAGCTGTTTTTT. It is translated as CADTETGELFF.

The CDR3 DNA follows: TGTGCCAGCAGTCCGGGGATAAGGTCCTACAATGAGCAGTTCTTC. Its protein product is CASSPGIRSYNEQFF. The V call is TRBV27, the J call TRBJ2-1; the D gene is possibly TRBD2 (5 bases). The germline V gene encodes CDR1 MNHEY and CDR2 SMNVEV (reference sequence). V shed 5 bases and J shed 1 base, with 12 bases lying between them. The CDR3 consists of 15 residues.